This T cell receptor beta chain was recovered during a study of blood T cell repertoires in COVID-19. As for the study in general: The cDNA or gDNA used as material had been derived from T cells, B-cell-depleted T cells, or PBMCs.

In germline, CDR1 is SNHLY, CDR2 FYNNEI. Trimming shortened V by 1 base and J by 6 bases, and 4 bases separated the two germline ends. There are 11 residues in the CDR3. TCRdb's copy holds only in-frame clones and misses some; the assay was immunoSEQ multiplex PCR. Of 200,000 to 250,000 clones listed, around 90% are singletons. Participant-given clinical history determined each cohort assignment. The sequence was collected from a man between 25 and 39 years old who had recovered from COVID-19. The specimen was PBMCs or T cells enriched from blood (not recorded which). V gene TRBV2 combines with J gene TRBJ2-7; unclear D gene. The CDR3 DNA sequence: TGTGCCAGCAGTGAAGTTCGCGAGCAGTACTTC. Its protein is CASSEVREQYF.